This T cell receptor beta chain was recorded in a study of cytomegalovirus exposure and HLA in healthy donors. On the study more broadly: Researchers previously reported finding fewer than 140 million unique TCR beta sequences from 170 million or so T cells. Study-level results: Most TCR beta V segments were productive about 87% or about 30% of the time in an earlier analysis. CMV serostatus was the only immune exposure information that was available.

Researchers ran the PCR with 60 Vbeta and 13 Jbeta primers. The protocol was immunoSEQ multiplex PCR, while the TCRdb copy is restricted to in-frame clones and leaves out a portion. Of 150,000 to 200,000 clones in the sample, about three quarters are singletons; the top ten hold about 14%. In nominal health when sampled, donors likely had unrecorded immune exposures nonetheless. With regard to this clone: The antigen remains undetermined.

V lost 8 bases, J lost 2 bases, and 16 bases lay in between. From germline, CDR1 is SGHNT and CDR2 YYREEE (reference sequence). The CDR3 is 14 residues long. Sequencing was performed on PBMCs. The sequence was obtained from a man aged 50 to 60 in good health and CMV-seropositive. The chain employs TRBV5-4 and TRBJ1-2; D is possibly TRBD1 (5 bases). CDR3 bases: TGTGCCAGAGAAACCCCGGGGGGAAACTATGGCTACACCTTC. This encodes CARETPGGNYGYTF.